The next 32 T cell receptor beta chains were all read from a single sample in a study of T cells after posttransplantation cyclophosphamide. Assay used: immunoSEQ multiplex PCR; TCRdb lists only in-frame clones, some missing. The data show roughly 8,000 clones, with none appearing a single time. Busulfan-fludarabine conditioning, marrow transplant, and cyclophosphamide on days +3 and +4 were administered. Sequencing was performed on PBMCs, taken after allogeneic stem cell transplant with posttransplant cyclophosphamide. The source is a female patient aged 50-65 years who received an allogeneic stem cell transplant from a related donor, was CMV-positive, and had no GVHD. The graft donor may be the source of some T cells.

In this sample, this clone turned up many times. J is TRBJ2-1 and V is TRBV20-1; D gene uncertain. Trimming removed 5 bases at V and 9 bases at J, with 11 bases between. Looked up from germline, CDR1 is DFQATT and CDR2 is SNEGSKA (reference sequence). CDR3 size: 11 residues. CDR3 residues: CSAWPKGEQFF. As DNA, the CDR3 is TGCAGTGCTTGGCCTAAGGGTGAGCAGTTCTTC.

At least ten counts were recorded for this clone. V gene TRBV28 combines with J gene TRBJ2-7, with 15 nucleotides matching TRBD2. Unmatched junction bases numbered 2, after V lost 4 bases and J lost 4 bases. This CDR3 has 15 amino acids. Germline lookup yields CDR1 MDHEN and CDR2 SYDVKM. CDR3 sequence: CASSYGLAGGYEQYF. In DNA form, the CDR3 reads TGTGCCAGCAGTTATGGACTAGCGGGAGGGTACGAGCAGTACTTC.

This clone was seen repeatedly, ten times or more. The chain employs TRBV6-5 and TRBJ1-2; 8 nucleotides agree with TRBD1. Trimming at V came to 6 bases and at J to 9 bases, leaving 9 bases not matched to a gene. The CDR3 contains 13 residues. The germline gives CDR1 MNHEY, CDR2 SVGAGI. The CDR3 loop reads CASSRGLRARYTF. The CDR3 bases are TGTGCCAGCAGCAGGGGGCTTAGGGCTCGCTACACCTTC.

This clone was recorded at least ten times. The V gene is TRBV6-5, the J gene TRBJ2-7, with D uncertain. Germline CDR1 reads MNHEY; CDR2 reads SVGAGI. Trimming took off 2 bases at V and 2 bases at J, with 7 bases between the two ends. This CDR3 is 13 amino acids long. CDR3: CASSYPGTYEQYF. CDR3 bases: TGTGCCAGCAGTTACCCAGGCACCTACGAGCAGTACTTC.

This clone is termed medium-sized. This chain links TRBV19 with TRBJ1-2; a weak D match, TRBD1 (5 bases). Per the germline V gene, CDR1 is LNHDA and CDR2 is SQIVND (reference sequence). The CDR3 is 15 amino acids. V shed 7 bases and J shed 2 bases, with 17 bases lying between them. Here the CDR3 DNA reads TGTGCCAGTACCTCTTCCAGGGTGGGGAACTATGGCTACACCTTC. Translation: CASTSSRVGNYGYTF.

This clone was detected ten times or more. This sequence joins TRBV6-2 or TRBV6-3 and TRBJ1-4; D ambiguous. In germline, CDR1 is MNHEY, CDR2 SVGEGT. V gave up 11 bases and J gave up 4 bases, with 14 bases separating them. The CDR3 is 13 amino acids. Here the CDR3 reads CAWYGEDNEKLFF. In nucleotides, the CDR3 is TGTGCCTGGTACGGGGAGGATAATGAAAAACTGTTTTTT.

This clone has a count of ten or more. The rearrangement joins TRBV7-2 to TRBJ2-3; maybe TRBD1 (6 bases). This CDR3 comprises 11 residues. V was pared by 5 bases and J by 11 bases, with 11 bases between. Germline V gene data show CDR1 as SGHTA and CDR2 as FQGNSA. The DNA of the CDR3 is TGTGCCAGCAGCCGCGAGGGGGTGCAGTATTTT. Amino acids: CASSREGVQYF.

This clone has at least ten counts. The chain carries TRBV7-3 and TRBJ1-2; possibly TRBD1 for D (6 bases). The V gene lost 2 bases and the J gene lost 8 bases, with 12 bases spanning the gap. The germline gives CDR1 SGHTA, CDR2 FQGTGA. The CDR3 totals 13 residues. CDR3 loop: CASSLFQGRGYTF. The CDR3 region has the DNA TGTGCCAGCAGCTTATTCCAGGGGCGCGGCTACACCTTC.

The sample holds many counts of this clone. V gene TRBV7-2 combines with J gene TRBJ2-7; D is uncertain. V was pared by 6 bases and J by 5 bases, with 8 bases between. Germline assignment: CDR1 SGHTA and CDR2 FQGNSA. The CDR3 covers 11 residues. CDR3 amino acids: CASSRGNEQYF. In DNA form, the CDR3 reads TGTGCCAGCAGTCGAGGCAACGAGCAGTACTTC.

This clone has a count of ten or more. The rearrangement joins TRBV7-9 to TRBJ2-7, with 9 bases that match TRBD1. J gave up 2 bases and V 5 bases, and 10 bases lay outside the gene matches. Germline V gene lookup returns CDR1 SEHNR and CDR2 FQNEAQ (reference sequence). The CDR3 consists of 16 residues. The CDR3 loop is CASSLGSGQGPYEQYF. CDR3 bases: TGTGCCAGCAGCCTGGGGTCGGGACAGGGCCCCTACGAGCAGTACTTC.

The sample holds many counts of this clone. The J gene is TRBJ1-5, the V gene TRBV11-2, with 7 bases identical to TRBD1. This CDR3 spans 15 amino acids. V shed 5 bases, J shed 1 base, and the junction held 5 bases outside the gene matches. CDR1 and CDR2 from the germline V gene are SGHAT and FQNNGV. The CDR3 DNA sequence: TGTGCCAGCAGCCTTACAGGGGCCAGCAATCAGCCCCAGCATTTT. It translates to CASSLTGASNQPQHF.

This clone appeared a few times. The chain employs TRBV28 and TRBJ1-5; D gene uncertain. V was cut by 8 bases and J by 8 bases, with 13 bases left in between. The CDR3 loop spans 12 amino acids. The germline V gene encodes CDR1 MDHEN and CDR2 SYDVKM. CDR3 nucleotide sequence: TGTGCCAGCGGTGTCACTTTGGAGCCCCAGCATTTT. Translation: CASGVTLEPQHF.

This clone was seen at least ten times. The genes are TRBV7-6 and TRBJ2-7, with D possibly being TRBD2 (6 bases). Trimming left V 4 bases short and J 1 base short, with 8 bases between. Germline lookup yields CDR1 SGHVS and CDR2 FNYEAQ. This CDR3 has 13 residues. The CDR3 region is CASSWDLSYEQYF. The CDR3 DNA sequence: TGTGCCAGCAGCTGGGACTTGTCCTACGAGCAGTACTTC.

This clone was detected ten times or more. The chain employs TRBV5-4 and TRBJ2-3, with 8 bases identical to TRBD2. The CDR3 runs 15 residues. CDR1 and CDR2 (germline): SGHNT, YYREEE (reference sequence). V shed 5 bases, J shed 2 bases, and the junction held 7 bases outside the gene matches. DNA for the CDR3: TGTGCCAGCAGACCCACTAGCGGAAACACAGATACGCAGTATTTT. Protein product: CASRPTSGNTDTQYF.

Many counts were recorded for this clone. J is TRBJ1-2 and V is TRBV6-1; D remains ambiguous. The V end lost 6 bases, the J end lost 1 base, and 6 bases lay between the germline ends. The V gene's germline CDR1 is MNHNS and CDR2 SASEGT. CDR3 size: 12 residues. The CDR3 coding sequence is TGTGCCAGCAGCCGGGGTAACTATGGCTACACCTTC. Translating it yields CASSRGNYGYTF.

This clone was picked up many times. This sequence joins TRBV7-2 and TRBJ2-7, with 8 nucleotides matching TRBD2. Germline CDR1 and CDR2: SGHTA and FQGNSA. The CDR3 sequence is 17 residues long. The V and J ends lost 0 bases and 3 bases, in that order; junction bases with no gene match: 10. The CDR3 loop reads CASSLAGGRSLYYEQYF. DNA for the CDR3: TGTGCCAGCAGCTTAGCAGGCGGGAGGAGCCTGTACTACGAGCAGTACTTC.

This clone qualifies as medium-sized. This chain uses TRBV19 with TRBJ2-1; 13 bases agree with TRBD2. J lost 9 bases, V lost 5 bases, and 10 bases had no gene match. Germline V gene data show CDR1 as LNHDA and CDR2 as SQIVND (reference sequence). There are 16 residues in the CDR3. CDR3 sequence reads: CASSPLRTSGSTEQFF. CDR3 DNA sequence: TGTGCCAGTAGTCCTCTTAGGACTAGCGGGAGTACTGAGCAGTTCTTC. Looking up the rest from reference TRBV19 and TRBJ2-1 gives the full variable domain: DGGITQSPKYLFRKEGQNVTLSCEQNLNHDAMYWYRQDPGQGLRLIYYSQIVNDFQKGDIAEGYSVSREKKESFPLTVTSAQKNPTAFYLCASSPLRTSGSTEQFFGPGTRLTVL.

This clone was picked up many times. The chain has TRBV9 and TRBJ1-2, with TRBD1 matching 10 bases. The length of the CDR3 is 16 residues. Trimming at V came to 0 bases and at J to 6 bases, leaving 8 bases not matched to a gene. Germline V gene lookup returns CDR1 SGDLS and CDR2 YYNGEE. The CDR3 nucleotides are TGTGCCAGCAGCGTAGATATAGCCGGGACAGGGGATGGCTACACCTTC. Encoded protein: CASSVDIAGTGDGYTF. The full variable domain, rest sourced from reference TRBV9 and TRBJ1-2, is DSGVTQTPKHLITATGQRVTLRCSPRSGDLSVYWYQQSLDQGLQFLIQYYNGEERAKGNILERFSAQQFPDLHSELNLSSLELGDSALYFCASSVDIAGTGDGYTFGSGTRLTVV.

This clone has at least ten counts. The chain employs TRBV30 and TRBJ2-7; maybe TRBD1 (5 bases). Germline lookup yields CDR1 GTSNPN and CDR2 SVGIG (reference sequence). The length of the CDR3 is 12 residues. V shed 1 base and J shed 4 bases, with 8 bases lying between them. The CDR3 sequence is CAWSAYRYEQYF. Written as DNA, the CDR3 is TGTGCCTGGAGTGCATACAGGTACGAGCAGTACTTC.

Ten or more counts support this clone. The chain employs TRBV10-3 and TRBJ2-2, with a tentative D call TRBD2 (6 bases). CDR1 and CDR2 (germline): ENHRY, SYGVKD. The CDR3 runs to 13 residues. V dropped 11 bases and J dropped 2 bases, with 12 bases sitting between them. The CDR3 DNA reads TGTGCCGTCTGGGGGGTAAACACCGGGGAGCTGTTTTTT. This translates into CAVWGVNTGELFF.

This clone was recorded many times. The V call is TRBV5-5, the J call TRBJ2-7, with D unclear. CDR1 and CDR2 from the germline V gene are SGHKS and YYEKEE (reference sequence). Between the trimmed V and J ends, which lost 0 bases and 3 bases, there was a span of 10 bases. The CDR3 runs to 14 residues. CDR3 DNA: TGTGCCAGCAGCTTGGACTACCTAGACTACGAGCAGTACTTC. Residues: CASSLDYLDYEQYF.

This clone was seen repeatedly, ten times or more. V is TRBV7-2 and J is TRBJ2-7; a possible D gene is TRBD1 (6 bases). The germline V gene has CDR1 SGHTA and CDR2 FQGNSA. The germline V and J ends were trimmed by 4 bases and 2 bases, with 12 bases remaining between them. This CDR3 comprises 14 residues. CDR3 loop: CASSSGVIPYEQYF. CDR3 sequence (DNA): TGTGCCAGCAGCTCAGGGGTGATCCCCTACGAGCAGTACTTC.

The chain links TRBV28 to TRBJ2-5; D is perhaps TRBD2 (5 bases). The V gene's germline CDR1 is MDHEN and CDR2 SYDVKM. V lost 4 bases to trimming and J lost 7 bases, with 16 bases between them. The CDR3 extends over 14 amino acids. CDR3 in amino acids: CASSSSNRGGTQYF. The CDR3 nucleotides are TGTGCCAGCAGTTCCTCGAACAGAGGAGGGACCCAGTACTTC.

At least ten counts were recorded for this clone. The J gene is TRBJ2-3, the V gene TRBV12-3 or TRBV12-4; no definite D call. Between the trimmed V and J ends, which lost 2 bases and 0 bases, there was a span of 9 bases. The CDR3 runs 15 residues. The CDR3 region has the DNA TGTGCCAGCAGTTTATCGCCTAGGAGCACAGATACGCAGTATTTT. It specifies CASSLSPRSTDTQYF.

In its sample, this clone was seen many times. The chain recombines TRBV19 with TRBJ2-2; D not resolved. The V and J ends lost 5 bases and 7 bases respectively, with 5 bases between them. Germline V gene lookup returns CDR1 LNHDA and CDR2 SQIVND (reference sequence). This CDR3 is 11 amino acids long. DNA of the CDR3: TGTGCCAGTAGTGCCGGCGGGGAGCTGTTTTTT. Amino acids: CASSAGGELFF.

This clone was counted ten times or more. This chain links TRBV28 with TRBJ2-4, with 8 bases that match TRBD1. CDR1 and CDR2 from the germline V gene are MDHEN and SYDVKM. V was clipped by 3 bases and J by 0 bases; unmatched bases: 16. The length of the CDR3 is 20 residues. CDR3: CASSLWGVGTGDLAKNIQYF. The CDR3 nucleotides are TGTGCCAGCAGTTTGTGGGGGGTGGGGACAGGAGACCTAGCCAAAAACATTCAGTACTTC.

By sample fraction, this clone is medium-sized. The chain employs TRBV5-6 and TRBJ1-1; maybe TRBD1 (5 bases). Per the germline V gene, CDR1 is SGHDT and CDR2 is YYEEEE. The length of the CDR3 is 13 residues. Trimming cost V 4 bases and J 8 bases, with 15 bases left between them. CDR3 in amino acids: CASSPITGSEAFF. The DNA for the CDR3 is TGTGCCAGCAGCCCGATAACAGGTTCCGAAGCTTTCTTT.

This clone came up many times. The J gene is TRBJ2-2, the V gene TRBV19; 10 bases fit TRBD2. Germline CDR1 reads LNHDA; CDR2 reads SQIVND (reference sequence). With V trimmed by 4 bases and J by 6 bases, 8 bases remained unmatched. CDR3 size: 16 residues. CDR3 amino acids: CASSTTLAGDPGELFF. In nucleotides, the CDR3 is TGTGCCAGTAGTACCACGCTAGCGGGAGACCCCGGGGAGCTGTTTTTT.

This clone was recorded at least ten times. V and J are TRBV14 and TRBJ2-7, with 9 bases aligning to TRBD1. After removal of 1 base from V and 5 bases from J, the junction contained 6 bases not matched to a gene. Germline assignment: CDR1 SGHDN and CDR2 FVKESK. This CDR3 is built from 15 residues. The CDR3 sequence is CASSQGRDRVDEQYF. The DNA of the CDR3 is TGTGCCAGCAGCCAAGGCCGGGACAGGGTTGACGAGCAGTACTTC.

At least ten counts were recorded for this clone. The chain has TRBV5-1 and TRBJ1-2, with D possibly matching TRBD1 (6 bases). The V gene lost 3 bases and the J gene lost 3 bases, with 6 bases spanning the gap. The CDR3 loop spans 12 amino acids. The germline CDR1 and CDR2 sequences are SGHRS and YFSETQ. CDR3 in amino acids: CASSSGDYGYTF. In DNA, the CDR3 is TGCGCCAGCAGCTCAGGGGACTATGGCTACACCTTC.

This clone was observed at least ten times. V gene TRBV5-1 combines with J gene TRBJ2-7, with TRBD2 identical over 8 bases. The J segment lost 0 bases and the V segment lost 2 bases, leaving 7 bases of the junction unmatched. CDR1 and CDR2 (germline): SGHRS, YFSETQ. This CDR3 is built from 16 residues. This CDR3 reads CASSLRYTSGSYEQYF. The CDR3 coding sequence is TGCGCCAGCAGCTTACGATATACTAGCGGCTCCTACGAGCAGTACTTC.

The genes are TRBV5-1 and TRBJ2-3; D possibly corresponds to TRBD2 (6 bases). Germline lookup yields CDR1 SGHRS and CDR2 YFSETQ. The CDR3 extends over 16 amino acids. The ends were cut back, 6 bases at V and 3 bases at J, with 20 bases in the middle. DNA of the CDR3: TGCGCCAGCAAGGTCTTCCAAGCGGGCAGTACAGATACGCAGTATTTT. The encoded protein is CASKVFQAGSTDTQYF.